This note documents a single T cell receptor (beta chain) sequence. The V end lost 3 bases, the J end lost 4 bases, and 6 bases lay between the germline ends. The CDR3 contains 12 residues. The germline gives CDR1 MGHDK, CDR2 SYGVNS. In the source study's methods: Amplification of reference gene primers was used by the study to estimate nucleated cell counts. The assay was immunoSEQ multiplex PCR, and TCRdb's table has in-frame clones only and misses some. From that table come the V and J calls and clone size; the DNA was used to work out D and trimming. The profile shows some 85,000 clones, less than 85% of them singletons. The data were obtained in a study of blood T cell repertoires in COVID-19. Study details: Whether acute or convalescent, the COVID-19 samples came from the United States, Italy and Spain. From T cells, B-cell-depleted T cells, or PBMCs came the material, which was cDNA or gDNA.

The sequencing sample was made of peripheral blood. This clonotype was sampled from an elderly woman with acute or convalescent COVID-19. The chain recombines TRBV25-1 with TRBJ1-1; D not certain. This CDR3 reads CASSERATEAFF. CDR3 sequence (DNA): TGTGCCAGCAGTGAGAGGGCCACTGAAGCTTTCTTT. The whole variable domain, remainder taken from reference TRBV25-1 and TRBJ1-1, is EADIYQTPRYLVIGTGKKITLECSQTMGHDKMYWYQQDPGMELHLIHYSYGVNSTEKGDLSSESTVSRIRTEHFPLTLESARPSHTSQYLCASSERATEAFFGQGTRLTVV.